A single sample gave rise to the 7 T cell receptor beta chains below, sequenced in a study of shared clonotypes between healthy human individuals. The method was immunoSEQ multiplex PCR; TCRdb's version includes in-frame clones alone and lacks a portion of them. The sample has around 480,000 clones, almost 80% seen once; the top ten hold under 15%. Sequenced: PBMCs. The receptors come from a woman aged 40-49 years in good health. Some clones in this sample may be carry-over from other donors' samples.

J is TRBJ1-2 and V is TRBV6-5, with D tentatively TRBD1 (6 bases). V was trimmed by 6 bases and J by 4 bases, leaving 9 bases between them. The germline gives CDR1 MNHEY, CDR2 SVGAGI. This CDR3 is 12 amino acids long. The CDR3 DNA is TGTGCCAGCAGAAAGGACAGCTATGGCTACACCTTC. Its protein is CASRKDSYGYTF.

The rearrangement links TRBV6-1 to TRBJ1-4, with TRBD1 matching 10 bases. Germline CDR1 and CDR2: MNHNS and SASEGT. V shed 5 bases and J 8 bases; nucleotides not matched to a gene: 8. The CDR3 has 15 amino acids. CDR3 coding DNA: TGTGCCAGCAGTCTTGGGACAGGGGAAGGCGAAAAACTGTTTTTT. It specifies CASSLGTGEGEKLFF.

The chain couples TRBV6-6 to TRBJ2-1; 8 nucleotides line up with TRBD1. Trimming at V came to 8 bases and at J to 4 bases, leaving 10 bases not matched to a gene. This CDR3 region has 15 residues. Germline CDR1 MNHNY, CDR2 SVGAGI (reference sequence). CDR3 in DNA: TGTGCCAGCCTCTCGGGGGACAGGCCTTACAATGAGCAGTTCTTC. Translating gives CASLSGDRPYNEQFF.

The V and J genes are TRBV7-2 and TRBJ2-3; TRBD2 might be the D (7 bases). Looked up from germline, CDR1 is SGHTA and CDR2 is FQGNSA. This CDR3 spans 16 amino acids. Trimming stripped 1 base from V and 6 bases from J, with 17 bases between. CDR3 amino acids: CASSLEGGLAWDTQYF. In DNA form, the CDR3 reads TGTGCCAGCAGCTTAGAGGGGGGGCTAGCTTGGGATACGCAGTATTTT. Variable domain in full (rest from reference TRBV7-2 and TRBJ2-3): GAGVSQSPSNKVTEKGKDVELRCDPISGHTALYWYRQSLGQGLEFLIYFQGNSAPDKSGLPSDRFSAERTGGSVSTLTIQRTQQEDSAVYLCASSLEGGLAWDTQYFGPGTRLTVL.

The chain employs TRBV6-1 and TRBJ2-1, with 10 bases matching TRBD1. There are 15 residues in the CDR3. CDR1 and CDR2 from the germline V gene are MNHNS and SASEGT. J lost 6 bases, V lost 1 base, and 3 bases had no gene match. CDR3 sequence reads: CASSEEGTGANEQFF. The CDR3 DNA sequence: TGTGCCAGCAGTGAAGAAGGGACAGGGGCCAATGAGCAGTTCTTC.

V usage is TRBV28 and J usage is TRBJ2-5; D perhaps matches TRBD1 (5 bases). V lost 4 bases to trimming and J lost 1 base, with 13 bases between them. The CDR3 is 15 amino acids. Germline V gene data show CDR1 as MDHEN and CDR2 as SYDVKM. The CDR3 reads CASSSVGRAQETQYF. The CDR3 nucleotides read TGTGCCAGCAGTTCTGTGGGCAGGGCCCAAGAGACCCAGTACTTC.

The chain uses TRBV10-1 and TRBJ2-4, with D possibly TRBD1 on 5 matching bases. Trimming shortened V by 0 bases and J by 2 bases, and 14 bases separated the two germline ends. The CDR3 totals 17 residues. Per germline, CDR1 WNHNN and CDR2 SYGVQD (reference sequence). The CDR3 is CASSESNQGPTKNIQYF. DNA for the CDR3: TGCGCCAGCAGTGAGTCGAACCAGGGCCCCACCAAAAACATTCAGTACTTC.